This T cell receptor (beta chain) appears in the sequencing data of a study of T cell responses to AZD1222 COVID-19 vaccine. Study in general: Doses given second, at about 4 or about 12 weeks, were pooled.

Data came from immunoSEQ multiplex PCR; TCRdb stores just in-frame clones and leaves some out. The sample lists some 30,000 clones, less than 90% occurring once. With respect to this clone: The target antigen is unknown.

CDR3 length: 17 residues. Germline CDR1 is LNHDA and CDR2 is SQIVND (reference sequence). J was trimmed by 4 bases and V by 4 bases; bases with no gene match: 10. Study-level findings and limits: Mostly white British, mostly female donors; authors suggested clonal diversity may be underestimated. Recipients of AZD1222 seropositive at baseline numbered only 6 or 7. No day 14 peak samples; only post-peak repertoires were characterized.

Sequenced here: peripheral blood, sampled on day 0 of AZD1222 vaccination. The J gene is TRBJ1-5, the V gene TRBV19; 10 bases fit TRBD1. This TCR was recovered from an adult in good health. The CDR3 region is CASSNRDRGSLNQPQHF. For the CDR3, the DNA is TGTGCCAGTAGTAACCGGGACAGGGGATCCCTAAATCAGCCCCAGCATTTT.